The TCR beta chain described here comes from a study of PD-1 blockade in classical Hodgkin lymphoma (dated by TCRdb to 2020 to 2021). For context, the study as a whole: Nivolumab dosing was 3 mg/kg intravenously every 2 weeks, continuing until either disease progression or unacceptable toxicity. The study used CyTOF and TCR beta sequencing to define a peripheral blood immune signature of response to PD-1 blockade in classical Hodgkin lymphoma. Overall study results and their limits: Baseline diversity similar to that of newly diagnosed patients was observed in trial patients achieving complete response, whereas significantly lower diversity was observed in partial responders and progressors. The study covered only a single clinical trial cohort, and the causes of the repertoire differences, possibly disease activity or prior therapy, were still not defined. Baseline TCR diversity was reported to be lower in newly diagnosed patients than in healthy donors, and even lower in relapsed/refractory patients. CD4+ but not CD8+ TCR diversity rose significantly by C4D1 (p=0.0027 vs p=0.16), most apparent in complete responders (p=0.02). Lower diversity was observed in patients in whom nivolumab was started less than 1 year after ASCT, and these patients were excluded from later analyses so that confounding by immune reconstitution would be avoided.

Explained via the paper, the time point label denotes: cycle 1 day 1 (C1D1), immediately before nivolumab initiation. All trial patients had relapsed after autologous stem cell transplantation, with cohorts A, B and C differing in prior brentuximab vedotin exposure. The trial cohort included 55 to 65 patients with relapsed/refractory classical Hodgkin lymphoma, and each patient had a best overall response of complete response, partial response or progressive disease. In the multi-cohort phase II CheckMate 205 trial, trial patients received single-agent nivolumab. An independent review committee assessed best overall response by applying the 2007 International Working Group response criteria. PBMCs from the trial were collected at three points: immediately before nivolumab initiation (C1D1), and during therapy at cycle 2 day 1 and cycle 4 day 1. Peripheral blood was collected in 8 mL Vacutainer Cell Preparation Tubes, from which PBMCs were isolated by centrifugation and then cryopreserved.

The germline V gene encodes CDR1 SGHNT and CDR2 YYREEE (reference sequence). Spanning cysteine to phenylalanine, the CDR3 consists of 14 amino acids. Only the CDR3 part of the read is kept: 42 bases, read in frame from the first base. Trimmed from V: 6 bases; trimmed from J: 2 bases; junction bases lacking a gene match: 8. The Qiagen DNeasy kit was used to extract genomic DNA from unsorted PBMCs and from the negatively selected CD4+ and CD8+ fractions. Amplification of TCR beta CDR3 regions was done by immunoSEQ multiplex PCR with primers that anneal to V and J segments. A synthetic immune receptor repertoire was used to minimize amplification bias, and any residual bias was removed computationally once sequencing was done. In the source study's methods: Custom Python scripts were used to quantify repertoire diversity as the Shannon entropy index. Unsorted, CD4+ and CD8+ repertoires were analyzed separately, except in combined analyses where CD4+ and CD8+ sequences were merged in silico. Clonal expansion was defined as at least a 2-fold frequency increase after treatment relative to C1D1, with a pseudocount of 0.5 for undetected baseline clones. Clones with 0 or 1 copy at C1D1 were defined as singleton clones, while clones with 2 or more copies were defined as non-singleton clones. Clones expanded in unsorted samples were labelled as CD4+, CD8+ or unknown by matching protein sequences in sorted samples from the same patient. Wilcoxon tests on paired samples were used to test diversity changes from C1D1 to C4D1. The immuneACCESS repertoire file appears here via TCRdb, limited to in-frame rearrangements. These files lack a portion of the clones; in checked studies, under half of the deficit traces to unresolved V genes, and the cause of the others is not known. V, J and clone size are those of that table, while D and trimming were read from the DNA. This sample is represented by 72,000 or so clones; roughly 91% of them were singletons. The ten most abundant clones make up about 8% of the sample.

As to this clone: Its antigen is still unknown. Per-base quality was not reported, and no clone a single base away is much larger than it.

The receptor was isolated from a human donor with classical Hodgkin lymphoma. The source was peripheral blood mononuclear cells (PBMCs), collected at baseline. The chain couples TRBV5-4 to TRBJ2-7, with 7 central nucleotides matching TRBD2. CDR3 loop: CASTGGGGTYEQYF. The nucleotide sequence is given as TGTGCCAGCACTGGAGGCGGGGGTACCTACGAGCAGTACTTC.